This TCR beta chain was obtained from a study of T-cell reconstitution after alpha-beta-depleted transplantation in children. This clonotype was seen repeatedly, ten times or more. As yet, its antigen is unknown. The CDR3 totals 14 residues. V lost 0 bases to trimming and J lost 0 bases, with 1 base between them. Germline CDR1 and CDR2: SGHRS and YFSETQ. The study, taken as a whole, reports: Several hundred expanded graft clones reportedly gave rise to the alpha-beta T cells present about two months after transplant.

Unique molecular identifiers featured in how the TCRbeta library was prepared. TCRdb recomputed calls from the PCR reads with MiXCR, one row per CDR3 protein. This sample has under 300,000 distinct CDR3 sequences, with under 14% found just once. The sequence came from a male patient between 2 and 10 years old who had a stem cell transplant for chronic granulomatous disease, so the T cells may come from the graft donor. The chain carries TRBV5-1 and TRBJ2-6; D not certain. Material: peripheral blood, obtained 180 days after TCRalphabeta/CD19-depleted stem cell transplant. This chain's CDR3 is CASSLDSGANVLTF. The CDR3 DNA sequence: TGCGCCAGCAGCTTGGACTCTGGGGCCAACGTCCTGACTTTC.